The 10 T cell receptor beta chains below come from one sample, sequenced in a study of shared clonotypes between healthy human individuals. Terminally differentiated effector memory CD45RA+ cells were excluded by CCR7 positive selection of CD45RO-negative cells. Here immunoSEQ multiplex PCR was the method, and the copy in TCRdb shows in-frame clones only, minus some. The sample records fewer than 850,000 clones, roughly 96% being singletons. Sequences were obtained from naive CD8+ T cells sorted from blood. These receptors originate from a man under 40 in good health.

A few counts support this clone. The chain has TRBV7-3 and TRBJ2-5, with D perhaps TRBD1 or TRBD2 (5 bases each). Germline V gene data show CDR1 as SGHTA and CDR2 as FQGTGA. The CDR3 covers 15 residues. Between the trimmed V and J ends, which lost 4 bases and 5 bases, there was a span of 17 bases. In DNA, the CDR3 is TGTGCCAGCAGCTCGACGGGGCCCAACTGGGAGACCCAGTACTTC. This codes for CASSSTGPNWETQYF.

Turning to this clone: Distinct nucleotide sequences in the sample also encode this CDR3. J is TRBJ2-5 and V is TRBV7-9; perhaps D is TRBD1 or TRBD2 (5 bases each). The V end was cut by 1 base, the J end by 4 bases, with 7 bases between. The CDR3 length is 13 residues. Germline V lookup: CDR1 SEHNR, CDR2 FQNEAQ (reference sequence). CDR3 bases: TGTGCCAGCAGCTTAGGTGGGGGAGAGACCCAGTACTTC. This sequence encodes CASSLGGGETQYF. Filled out from reference TRBV7-9 and TRBJ2-5, the complete variable domain reads DTGVSQNPRHKITKRGQNVTFRCDPISEHNRLYWYRQTLGQGPEFLTYFQNEAQLEKSRLLSDRFSAERPKGSFSTLEIQRTEQGDSAMYLCASSLGGGETQYFGPGTRLLVL.

CDR3 nucleotides: TGTGCCAGCAGCACCACATCCTACGAGCAGTACTTC. It translates to CASSTTSYEQYF. The chain has TRBV7-9 and TRBJ2-7; D is ambiguous. The V gene's germline CDR1 is SEHNR and CDR2 FQNEAQ (reference sequence). The CDR3 spans 12 residues. Trimming took off 5 bases at V and 1 base at J, with 6 bases between the two ends.

The chain links TRBV28 to TRBJ2-1; TRBD1 agrees at 10 bases. The CDR3 sequence is 15 residues long. The junction had 5 bases not matched to a gene; V was cut back by 1 base and J by 8 bases. Looked up from germline, CDR1 is MDHEN and CDR2 is SYDVKM. The CDR3, as DNA: TGTGCCAGCAGTTTATTCGAGACAGGGGGCGATGAGCAGTTCTTC. This sequence encodes CASSLFETGGDEQFF. Filled out from reference TRBV28 and TRBJ2-1, the complete variable domain reads DVKVTQSSRYLVKRTGEKVFLECVQDMDHENMFWYRQDPGLGLRLIYFSYDVKMKEKGDIPEGYSVSREKKERFSLILESASTNQTSMYLCASSLFETGGDEQFFGPGTRLTVL.

The table lists this clone with a count of one. A junction boundary mismatches the germline segment, possibly from a read error. The gene calls are TRBV18 and TRBJ2-1; 11 nucleotides match TRBD2. The germline V gene has CDR1 KGHSH and CDR2 LQKENI. This CDR3 has 17 amino acids. The CDR3 loop reads CASSPLGLAASNNEQFF. For the CDR3, the DNA is TGTGCCAGCTCACCACTGGGACTAGCGGCCTCCAACAATGAGCAGTTCTTC.

The V gene is TRBV7-9, the J gene TRBJ2-7; D is perhaps TRBD1 (5 bases). Per the germline V gene, CDR1 is SEHNR and CDR2 is FQNEAQ (reference sequence). V lost 5 bases, J lost 2 bases, and 19 bases lay in between. CDR3 length equals 16 residues. For the CDR3, the DNA is TGTGCCAGCAGCACCCCGTCGGCAGGGTCCCCCTACGAGCAGTACTTC. This sequence encodes CASSTPSAGSPYEQYF.

The chain has TRBV7-9 and TRBJ1-1, with TRBD1 as a possible D gene (6 bases). Trimming took off 7 bases at V and 0 bases at J, with 12 bases between the two ends. The germline V gene encodes CDR1 SEHNR and CDR2 FQNEAQ (reference sequence). CDR3 size: 14 residues. The CDR3 DNA reads as TGTGCCAGCACCAGGGGAGGGGTGAACACTGAAGCTTTCTTT. Its protein is CASTRGGVNTEAFF.

The chain uses TRBV9 and TRBJ2-7, with D hard to call. Germline V lookup: CDR1 SGDLS, CDR2 YYNGEE. The CDR3 contains 10 residues. V dropped 10 bases and J dropped 4 bases, with 9 bases sitting between them. CDR3 nucleotide sequence: TGTGCCCCGATGGGGTACGAGCAGTACTTC. Translating gives CAPMGYEQYF.

The CDR3 DNA follows: TGTGCCAGCAGACAAATGCGGACGGGGCCGTCGGAGACCCAGTACTTC. It translates to CASRQMRTGPSETQYF. This chain uses TRBV7-2 with TRBJ2-5; D might be TRBD1 or TRBD2, each matching 5 bases. The V and J ends lost 6 bases and 5 bases respectively, with 22 bases between them. The CDR3 is 16 residues long. Germline CDR1 and CDR2: SGHTA and FQGNSA.

The J gene is TRBJ2-2, the V gene TRBV19, with D maybe TRBD2 (6 bases). V was trimmed by 9 bases and J by 1 base, leaving 15 bases between them. This CDR3 is built from 15 residues. Looked up from germline, CDR1 is LNHDA and CDR2 is SQIVND (reference sequence). The CDR3 region has the DNA TGTGCCAGCCATGGGGGGATGGGGAACACCGGGGAGCTGTTTTTT. It encodes CASHGGMGNTGELFF.